This T cell receptor beta chain was identified during a study of Ad26.COV2.S vaccination and SARS-CoV-2 variants (dated by TCRdb to the early 2020s). Regarding the research as a whole: Donors in the vaccine arm were drawn from COV1001, a phase I-IIa trial of Ad26.COV2.S in healthy adults that was multicentre, randomized, double-blind and placebo-controlled. Ad26.COV2.S was given intramuscularly at 5x10^10 or 1x10^11 viral particles, as a single shot or as two shots 56 days apart. Sequencing of the TCRbeta repertoire served to evaluate the specificity and breadth of SARS-CoV-2-reactive T cell receptors following Ad26.COV2.S vaccination. The TCR-sequenced set comprised around 30 samples: approximately 19 Ad26.COV2.S vaccine recipients, 5 placebo recipients and 8 SARS-CoV-2 convalescent individuals. Trial participants were randomized into five groups of five, in which low-dose or high-dose Ad26.COV2.S was given once or twice, or placebo was given on both occasions. Throughout the experiments and outcome assessment, investigators stayed blinded to trial group allocation.

Regarding this clone: This clone's antigen is unknown. The record has no base qualities; no much larger clone is one base away.

The immunoSEQ Assay was the method used to sequence TCRbeta CDR3 regions. After extraction, genomic DNA underwent amplification by bias-controlled multiplex PCR, followed by high-throughput sequencing. Turning to the authors' computational methods: Collapsing and filtering of sequences were performed to quantify the absolute abundance of each unique TCRbeta CDR3 region. T cell fraction was estimated by normalizing TCRbeta template counts to usable DNA, which was measured by amplifying reference genes present in all nucleated cells. Repertoire TCRs were annotated as SARS-CoV-2-specific by exact matching of V gene, CDR3 amino acid sequence and J gene to a known reactive TCR set. The reference SARS-CoV-2 TCR set came from MIRA and was filtered for enrichment in COVID-19-positive ImmuneCODE repertoires, removing public or cross-reactive TCRs. Based on the MIRA antigens, annotated TCRs were further analysed at the level of specific ORF or position within ORF. Breadth was defined as the number of annotated unique rearrangements divided by the total number of unique productive rearrangements, and depth was defined as the summed frequency of the annotated unique rearrangements. TCR breadth was compared between groups using two-sided Wilcoxon rank-sum tests. The table was pulled from immuneACCESS by TCRdb, which kept in-frame rearrangements only. Such tables lose some clones; where checked, under half of the loss comes from unresolved V genes, and the rest has no known cause. That table gives V, J and clone size, and the DNA gave D and trimming. This sample holds roughly 410,000 clones; about 80% were observed only once. Together, the top ten hold around 7% of the sample.

Taken with the paper, the label for treatment or condition translates to: around 19 received Ad26.COV2.S at low or high dose, single or two shots; 5 received placebo; per-sample allocation not given. For vaccine and placebo recipients, repertoires were sequenced using samples collected on day 63 after the first injection. Cohort 1b enrolled 25 to 30 adults aged 18-55 years at a single site in Boston, USA, between 29 July and 7 August 2020. Ad26.COV2.S was a replication-incompetent adenovirus type 26 vector that expressed a prefusion-stabilized SARS-CoV-2 spike protein derived from the original Wuhan strain. Results the study describes overall, beyond this receptor: After vaccination, substantial breadth of spike-specific CD8+ and CD4+ T cell responses was reported. It was noted by the authors that total T cell responses may have been underestimated by the TCR breadth and depth analyses. The study was not powered for comparison of responses between vaccine doses or regimens. Ad26.COV2.S recipients had higher spike-specific TCR breadth than placebo recipients (P = 0.0014). Vaccine and placebo recipients had comparable non-spike TCR breadth, which fits with the vaccine containing only spike.

V is shortened by 10 bases, J by 9 bases, and the region joining them spans 14 bases. Looking up the germline V gene yields CDR1 SNHLY and CDR2 FYNNEI. The CDR3 goes from the cysteine to the phenylalanine over 11 residues. Only CDR3 DNA remains: 33 bases, in frame from the first base. The receptor was derived from a person aged 18-65 years who received the Ad26.COV2.S COVID-19 vaccine or a placebo. The source material was peripheral blood, sampled in a trial of Ad26.COV2.S vaccine versus placebo. This chain is built from TRBV2 and TRBJ2-3; the D gene is not confidently resolved. The CDR3 region reads CATAVQSTQYF. The DNA is as follows: TGTGCCACCGCAGTTCAGTCCACGCAGTATTTT. The CDR3 plus the reference TRBV2 and TRBJ2-3 genes for the other parts give the full variable domain: EPEVTQTPSHQVTQMGQEVILRCVPISNHLYFYWYRQILGQKVEFLVSFYNNEISEKSEIFDDQFSVERPDGSNFTLKIRSTKLEDSAMYFCATAVQSTQYFGPGTRLTVL.